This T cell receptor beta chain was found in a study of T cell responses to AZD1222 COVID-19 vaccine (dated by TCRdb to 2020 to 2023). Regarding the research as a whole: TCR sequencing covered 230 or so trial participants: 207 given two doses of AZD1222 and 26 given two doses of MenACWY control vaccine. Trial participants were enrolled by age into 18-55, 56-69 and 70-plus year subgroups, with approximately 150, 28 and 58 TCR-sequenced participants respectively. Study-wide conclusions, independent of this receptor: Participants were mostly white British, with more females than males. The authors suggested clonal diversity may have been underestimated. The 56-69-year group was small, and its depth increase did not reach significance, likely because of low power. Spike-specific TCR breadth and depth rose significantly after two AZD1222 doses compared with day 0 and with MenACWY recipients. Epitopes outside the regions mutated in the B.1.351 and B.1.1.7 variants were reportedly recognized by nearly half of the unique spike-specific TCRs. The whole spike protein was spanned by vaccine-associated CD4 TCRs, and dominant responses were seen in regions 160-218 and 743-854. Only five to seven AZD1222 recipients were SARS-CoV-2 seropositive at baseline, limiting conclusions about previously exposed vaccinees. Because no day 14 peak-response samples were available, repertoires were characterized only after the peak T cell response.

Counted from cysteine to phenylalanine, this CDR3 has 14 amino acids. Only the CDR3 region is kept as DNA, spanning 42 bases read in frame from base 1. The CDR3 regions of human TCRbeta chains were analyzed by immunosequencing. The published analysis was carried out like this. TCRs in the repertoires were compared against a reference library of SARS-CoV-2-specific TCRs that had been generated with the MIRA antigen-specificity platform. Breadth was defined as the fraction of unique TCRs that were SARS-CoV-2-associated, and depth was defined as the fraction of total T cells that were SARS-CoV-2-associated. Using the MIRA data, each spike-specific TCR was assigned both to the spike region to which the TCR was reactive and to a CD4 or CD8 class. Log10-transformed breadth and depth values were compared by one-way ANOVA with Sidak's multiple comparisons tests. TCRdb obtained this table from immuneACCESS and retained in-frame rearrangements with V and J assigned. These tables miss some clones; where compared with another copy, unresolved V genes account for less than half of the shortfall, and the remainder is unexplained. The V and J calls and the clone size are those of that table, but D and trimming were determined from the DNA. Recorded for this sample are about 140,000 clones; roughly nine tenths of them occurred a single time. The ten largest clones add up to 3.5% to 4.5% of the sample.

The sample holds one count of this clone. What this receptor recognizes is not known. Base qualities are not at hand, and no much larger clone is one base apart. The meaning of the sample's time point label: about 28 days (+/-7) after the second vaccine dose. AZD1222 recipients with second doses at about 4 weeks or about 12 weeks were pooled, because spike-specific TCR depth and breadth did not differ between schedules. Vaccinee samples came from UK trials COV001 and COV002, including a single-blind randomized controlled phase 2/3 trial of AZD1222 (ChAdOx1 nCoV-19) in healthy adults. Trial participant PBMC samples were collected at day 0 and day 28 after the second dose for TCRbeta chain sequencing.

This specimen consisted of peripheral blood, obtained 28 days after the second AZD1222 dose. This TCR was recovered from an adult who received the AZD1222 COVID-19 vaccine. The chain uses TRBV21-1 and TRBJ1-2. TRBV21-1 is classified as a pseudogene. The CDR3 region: CASSPSDRDYGYTF. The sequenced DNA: TGTGCCAGCAGCCCATCGGACCGGGACTATGGCTACACCTTC.